Shown below are 28 T cell receptor beta chains from a single sample sequenced in a study of CD8 T cells in Susac syndrome. RNA totalling roughly 0.5 to 1 ug underwent reverse transcription with random hexamers. TCRdb recomputed calls from the immunoSEQ multiplex PCR reads with MiXCR, one row per CDR3 protein. The sample shows around 150,000 distinct CDR3 sequences, approximately 93% of them seen only once. Material: CD8+ T cells from PBMCs. The receptors shown here come from a human donor in good health.

This rearrangement joins TRBV29-1 to TRBJ2-7; 8 bases agree with TRBD1. The CDR3 sequence is 13 residues long. Per the germline V gene, CDR1 is SQVTM and CDR2 is ANQGSEA. V lost 6 bases, J lost 3 bases, and 7 bases stayed unmatched. DNA for the CDR3: TGCAGCGTCCGACAGGGGTCTTACTACGAGCAGTACTTC. This translates into CSVRQGSYYEQYF.

The chain uses TRBV4-3 and TRBJ2-7; tentatively, D is TRBD2 (5 bases). The V end was cut by 2 bases, the J end by 6 bases, with 11 bases between. The CDR3 totals 13 residues. Germline-derived CDR1 and CDR2 are LGHNA and YSLEER. The CDR3 here is CASSQSGDIEQYF. DNA of the CDR3: TGCGCCAGCAGCCAATCCGGGGATATCGAGCAGTACTTC.

The chain carries TRBV5-1 and TRBJ2-7; TRBD1 is a possible D gene (5 bases). The CDR3 is made up of 14 amino acids. Looked up from germline, CDR1 is SGHRS and CDR2 is YFSETQ. V lost 0 bases and J lost 3, with 10 bases in between. The CDR3 DNA reads TGCGCCAGCAGCTTGGAAGGACATTACTACGAGCAGTACTTC. Its protein product is CASSLEGHYYEQYF.

The J gene is TRBJ2-1, the V gene TRBV28; D possibly corresponds to TRBD2 (5 bases). The CDR3 length is 17 residues. CDR1 is MDHEN and CDR2 is SYDVKM in the germline V gene. With 4 bases removed from V and 0 bases from J, the gap between germline ends came to 16 bases. Here the CDR3 reads CASSSFLRESSYNEQFF. The CDR3 DNA is TGTGCCAGCAGTTCATTCCTTAGGGAGAGCTCCTACAATGAGCAGTTCTTC. Full variable domain (outside the CDR3, taken from reference TRBV28 and TRBJ2-1): DVKVTQSSRYLVKRTGEKVFLECVQDMDHENMFWYRQDPGLGLRLIYFSYDVKMKEKGDIPEGYSVSREKKERFSLILESASTNQTSMYLCASSSFLRESSYNEQFFGPGTRLTVL.

The rearrangement uses TRBV2 and TRBJ2-7, with D perhaps TRBD1 (6 bases). The CDR3 has 16 amino acids. V gave up 1 base and J gave up 2 bases, with 15 bases separating them. Germline V gene lookup returns CDR1 SNHLY and CDR2 FYNNEI. CDR3: CASSEGGTNVAYEQYF. The CDR3 DNA is TGTGCCAGCAGTGAAGGAGGGACAAACGTAGCCTACGAGCAGTACTTC.

This chain uses TRBV20-1 with TRBJ2-1, with D possibly TRBD2 on 5 matching bases. The V and J ends lost 0 bases and 7 bases respectively, with 10 bases between them. The CDR3 loop spans 13 amino acids. Germline lookup yields CDR1 DFQATT and CDR2 SNEGSKA (reference sequence). The CDR3 reads CSAREQLVNEQFF. CDR3 nucleotide sequence: TGCAGTGCTAGAGAACAACTAGTAAATGAGCAGTTCTTC.

The chain is built from TRBV20-1 and TRBJ2-5, with no clear D. V was trimmed by 1 base and J by 3 bases, leaving 9 bases between them. This CDR3 is built from 13 residues. Germline V gene lookup returns CDR1 DFQATT and CDR2 SNEGSKA (reference sequence). This CDR3 is CSARVPREETQYF. As DNA, the CDR3 is TGCAGTGCTAGAGTTCCTAGGGAAGAGACCCAGTACTTC.

The chain is built from TRBV28 and TRBJ2-7; D is undetermined. Trimming removed 3 bases at V and 0 bases at J, with 9 bases between. The germline V gene encodes CDR1 MDHEN and CDR2 SYDVKM. The CDR3 sequence is 14 residues long. Here the CDR3 reads CASSLFDSSYEQYF. CDR3 coding DNA: TGTGCCAGCAGTTTGTTCGATAGCTCCTACGAGCAGTACTTC.

The chain has TRBV28 and TRBJ2-5, with D possibly TRBD1 on 6 matching bases. Trimming took 6 bases from V and 5 from J, leaving 22 bases between them. The CDR3 contains 16 residues. The germline V gene encodes CDR1 MDHEN and CDR2 SYDVKM. The CDR3: CASRGDRSSSRETQYF. CDR3 bases: TGTGCCAGCAGGGGAGACAGGAGCTCCTCCCGGGAGACCCAGTACTTC.

The rearrangement uses TRBV27 and TRBJ1-5; no clear D gene. Trimming removed 5 bases from V and 4 bases from J, with 15 bases in between. Germline CDR1 MNHEY, CDR2 SMNVEV (reference sequence). The CDR3 is made up of 15 amino acids. This chain's CDR3 is CASSPTRTGNQPQHF. The DNA for the CDR3 is TGTGCCAGCAGTCCGACCCGGACGGGGAATCAGCCCCAGCATTTT.

This clonotype has only one observation. The chain couples TRBV12-5 to TRBJ2-1; D might be TRBD2 (5 bases). Germline V gene sequence: CDR1 LGHNT, CDR2 FRNRAP. CDR3 length equals 13 residues. V shed 1 base and J shed 5 bases, with 6 bases lying between them. The CDR3, as DNA: TGTGCTAGTGGTTTGGGAGCGGACAATGAGCAGTTCTTC. It yields the protein CASGLGADNEQFF. The full variable domain, rest sourced from reference TRBV12-5 and TRBJ2-1, is DARVTQTPRHKVTEMGQEVTMRCQPILGHNTVFWYRQTMMQGLELLAYFRNRAPLDDSGMPKDRFSAEMPDATLATLKIQPSEPRDSAVYFCASGLGADNEQFFGPGTRLTVL.

This CDR3 reads CASSRQTSGNYNEQFF. Written as DNA, the CDR3 is TGTGCCAGCAGCCGCCAGACTAGCGGGAACTACAATGAGCAGTTCTTC. The V gene is TRBV3-1, the J gene TRBJ2-1, with 11 bases matching TRBD2. Trimming took 4 bases from V and 3 from J; bases not matched to a gene: 5. The germline gives CDR1 LGHDT, CDR2 YNNKEL (reference sequence). The CDR3 spans 16 residues.

The chain links TRBV7-9 to TRBJ2-1; the match to TRBD1 covers 10 bases. CDR1 and CDR2 (germline): SEHNR, FQNEAQ (reference sequence). V dropped 4 bases and J dropped 9; count of bases not matched to a gene: 12. The CDR3 spans 16 residues. The CDR3 nucleotides are TGTGCCAGCAGCTCATTGTCCGGGACAGGGGCGAGTGAGCAGTTCTTC. It is translated as CASSSLSGTGASEQFF. Filled out from reference TRBV7-9 and TRBJ2-1, the complete variable domain reads DTGVSQNPRHKITKRGQNVTFRCDPISEHNRLYWYRQTLGQGPEFLTYFQNEAQLEKSRLLSDRFSAERPKGSFSTLEIQRTEQGDSAMYLCASSSLSGTGASEQFFGPGTRLTVL.

In this sample, this clonotype turned up once. J is TRBJ2-4 and V is TRBV20-1, with TRBD2 matching 10 bases. Germline assignment: CDR1 DFQATT and CDR2 SNEGSKA (reference sequence). With 3 bases clipped from V and 7 bases from J, the junction kept 9 bases outside the gene matches. The CDR3 sequence is 15 residues long. The chain's CDR3 is CSASSPLAGENIQYF. The CDR3 DNA is TGCAGTGCTAGTTCCCCCCTAGCGGGAGAGAACATTCAGTACTTC.

This clonotype was seen just once. The chain recombines TRBV3-1 with TRBJ2-2; maybe TRBD2 (5 bases). This CDR3 region has 12 residues. The ends were cut back, 7 bases at V and 7 bases at J, with 10 bases in the middle. The V gene's germline CDR1 is LGHDT and CDR2 YNNKEL (reference sequence). CDR3 protein: CASNSGLGELFF. CDR3 DNA: TGTGCCAGCAACAGCGGTCTCGGGGAGCTGTTTTTT.

The chain carries TRBV7-3 and TRBJ2-7; tentatively, D is TRBD2 (5 bases). Trimming left V 1 base short and J 4 bases short, with 11 bases between. The CDR3 covers 14 residues. In germline, CDR1 is SGHTA, CDR2 FQGTGA. CDR3 DNA: TGTGCCAGCAGCTTAAACGACGGGGAGTACGAGCAGTACTTC. Protein product: CASSLNDGEYEQYF.

V and J are TRBV7-9 and TRBJ2-1, with 10 bases lining up with TRBD2. With V trimmed by 5 bases and J by 9 bases, 16 bases remained unmatched. The germline V gene encodes CDR1 SEHNR and CDR2 FQNEAQ (reference sequence). The length of the CDR3 is 17 residues. As DNA, the CDR3 is TGTGCCAGCAGCCCGGGACTAGCGCGAGGAGGTGGTGGTGAGCAGTTCTTC. Translated, it gives CASSPGLARGGGGEQFF.

The chain recombines TRBV20-1 with TRBJ2-1; TRBD2 aligns across 9 bases. This CDR3 comprises 14 residues. CDR1 DFQATT and CDR2 SNEGSKA come from the germline V gene (reference sequence). Trimming removed 5 bases from V and 3 bases from J; junction bases left unmatched: 5. The chain's CDR3 is CSAGTSSNYNEQFF. DNA of the CDR3: TGCAGTGCTGGGACTAGCAGCAACTACAATGAGCAGTTCTTC.

V is TRBV18 and J is TRBJ2-5, with D tentatively TRBD1 (6 bases). Germline lookup yields CDR1 KGHSH and CDR2 LQKENI. This CDR3 contains 15 residues. The V end was cut by 2 bases, the J end by 4 bases, with 14 bases between. The CDR3 DNA follows: TGTGCCAGCTCACCAGGCCCTTGGGACACAGAGACCCAGTACTTC. It yields the protein CASSPGPWDTETQYF. Supplemented by reference TRBV18 and TRBJ2-5, the full variable domain reads NAGVMQNPRHLVRRRGQEARLRCSPMKGHSHVYWYRQLPEEGLKFMVYLQKENIIDESGMPKERFSAEFPKEGPSILRIQQVVRGDSAAYFCASSPGPWDTETQYFGPGTRLLVL.

This chain joins TRBV5-6 and TRBJ2-7; 8 bases fit TRBD1. There are 15 residues in the CDR3. V lost 4 bases to trimming and J lost 5 bases; unmatched junction nucleotides: 11. CDR1 and CDR2 from the germline V gene are SGHDT and YYEEEE. CDR3 sequence: CASSQMTGAANEQYF. DNA of the CDR3: TGTGCCAGCAGCCAAATGACAGGGGCCGCGAACGAGCAGTACTTC.

The V call is TRBV20-1, the J call TRBJ2-7, with 8 positions matching TRBD2. Germline values: CDR1 DFQATT, CDR2 SNEGSKA (reference sequence). Trimming at V came to 0 bases and at J to 1 base, leaving 2 bases not matched to a gene. The CDR3 loop spans 14 amino acids. The CDR3 DNA sequence: TGCAGTGCTAGAGAGGGACTAGTTTCCTACGAGCAGTACTTC. Translation gives CSAREGLVSYEQYF.

This clonotype was picked up one time. V and J are TRBV7-9 and TRBJ2-2; D gene uncertain. This CDR3 has 15 amino acids. Trimming left V 3 bases short and J 3 bases short, with 11 bases between. CDR1 is SEHNR and CDR2 is FQNEAQ in the germline V gene (reference sequence). The CDR3 DNA is TGTGCCAGCAGCTTTGGTCGTGGAGACACCGGGGAGCTGTTTTTT. Encoded protein: CASSFGRGDTGELFF.

The chain carries TRBV27 and TRBJ1-1; no clear D gene. V gave up 6 bases and J gave up 9 bases, with 14 bases separating them. Germline lookup yields CDR1 MNHEY and CDR2 SMNVEV (reference sequence). CDR3 length equals 12 residues. CDR3 region: CASSPDPNQAFF. CDR3 DNA: TGTGCCAGCAGCCCAGATCCGAACCAAGCTTTCTTT.

This chain joins TRBV28 and TRBJ2-3; D is ambiguous. Trimming pared 7 bases from V and 3 bases from J, leaving 8 bases between. Germline V lookup: CDR1 MDHEN, CDR2 SYDVKM. The CDR3 covers 12 residues. CDR3 region: CASIGQTDTQYF. CDR3 DNA sequence: TGTGCCAGCATTGGGCAGACAGATACGCAGTATTTT.

The chain combines TRBV19 with TRBJ2-1, with D unresolved. This CDR3 contains 12 residues. Germline V gene sequence: CDR1 LNHDA, CDR2 SQIVND (reference sequence). The ends were cut back, 3 bases at V and 5 bases at J, with 5 bases in the middle. CDR3 sequence (DNA): TGTGCCAGTAGTATGCTTGACAATGAGCAGTTCTTC. As protein: CASSMLDNEQFF.

V gene TRBV20-1 combines with J gene TRBJ2-3, with 10 positions matching TRBD2. Trimming took 6 bases from V and 2 from J; bases not matched to a gene: 8. The length of the CDR3 is 15 residues. The germline V gene has CDR1 DFQATT and CDR2 SNEGSKA (reference sequence). The CDR3 DNA reads TGCAGTGCAAGTACGGGACTAGCGTACACAGATACGCAGTATTTT. It yields the protein CSASTGLAYTDTQYF.

This rearrangement joins TRBV12-3 or TRBV12-4 to TRBJ1-2, with 8 bases fitting TRBD1. J gave up 12 bases and V 5 bases, and 5 bases lay outside the gene matches. The CDR3 contains 11 residues. CDR3 amino acids: CASSTTGEHTF. The CDR3 DNA reads as TGTGCCAGCAGTACGACAGGGGAACACACCTTC.

The chain carries TRBV20-1 and TRBJ2-5; D perhaps matches TRBD2 (5 bases). Per germline, CDR1 DFQATT and CDR2 SNEGSKA (reference sequence). V gave up 3 bases and J gave up 8 bases, with 16 bases separating them. The CDR3 has 13 amino acids. For the CDR3, the DNA is TGCAGTGCTAGGGCCCCAGCGGATCCCACCCAGTACTTC. Encoded protein: CSARAPADPTQYF.